Each of the 28 T cell receptor beta chains below was sequenced from the same sample in a study of molecular identifiers for immune sequencing clone quantification. One entry per CDR3 protein, called by TCRdb with MiXCR from the PCR reads. Of tens of thousands of distinct CDR3 sequences detected, roughly 20% appear once; the ten largest clones hold over 6%. The material sequenced was naive CD8+ T cells from blood, with Jurkat cell RNA spiked in. Subset meaning: FACS-sorted CD8+CD4-CCR7+CD45RA+ naive T cells. The receptors come from a human donor in good health. Some libraries in this study had Jurkat cell RNA spiked in.

On this clonotype itself: Sequence at one end of the junction differs from germline and may be a read error. The chain combines TRBV4-3 with TRBJ2-7; D remains unclear. The CDR3 is 13 residues long. The V gene's germline CDR1 is LGHNA and CDR2 YSLEER. The CDR3 spells CASSQECSHEQYF. In nucleotides, the CDR3 is TGCGCCAGCAGCCAAGAGTGCTCCCACGAGCAGTACTTC.

This clonotype has ten or more counts. The chain couples TRBV15 to TRBJ2-2; D is ambiguous. Deletions cut 9 bases from V and 6 bases from J, with 8 bases between. Germline CDR1 is LNHNV and CDR2 is YYDKDF (reference sequence). CDR3 length equals 11 residues. The CDR3 spells CATELAGELFF. The CDR3 nucleotides are TGTGCCACTGAATTGGCCGGGGAGCTGTTTTTT.

This clonotype was picked up many times. The CDR3 is CAIIQGYPGELFF. For the CDR3, the DNA is TGTGCCATTATCCAGGGGTACCCCGGGGAGCTGTTTTTT. This chain connects TRBV2 to TRBJ2-2; the D gene is possibly TRBD1 (6 bases). This CDR3 is 13 amino acids long. Germline CDR1 reads SNHLY; CDR2 reads FYNNEI. Trimming removed 10 bases from V and 6 bases from J, with 15 bases in between.

There are many counts of this clonotype. This chain connects TRBV5-5 to TRBJ1-5, with no clear D. V dropped 4 bases and J dropped 0 bases, with 17 bases sitting between them. The CDR3 is made up of 17 amino acids. Germline V gene lookup returns CDR1 SGHKS and CDR2 YYEKEE (reference sequence). Here the CDR3 reads CASSRRASLDSNQPQHF. The CDR3 DNA reads TGTGCCAGCAGCCGAAGGGCGTCGTTAGATAGCAATCAGCCCCAGCATTTT.

The V call is TRBV28, the J call TRBJ2-3; D may match TRBD1 or TRBD2 (6 bases each). The length of the CDR3 is 15 residues. The germline V gene has CDR1 MDHEN and CDR2 SYDVKM. V was shortened by 2 bases and J by 0 bases, with 9 bases between the two germline ends. This chain's CDR3 is CASSLRGASTDTQYF. The CDR3 DNA is TGTGCCAGCAGTTTAAGGGGGGCTAGCACAGATACGCAGTATTTT.

This clonotype was seen many times. The chain employs TRBV13 and TRBJ2-3; D not certain. The V and J ends lost 8 bases and 2 bases respectively, with 8 bases between them. This CDR3 spans 12 amino acids. CDR1 and CDR2 from the germline V gene are PRHDT and FYEKMQ (reference sequence). DNA of the CDR3: TGTGCCAGCTGTGGGGACACAGATACGCAGTATTTT. Amino acid sequence: CASCGDTDTQYF.

In the case of this clonotype: A much larger clone differs from this one at a single base, so this may be a read error. This chain connects TRBV7-8 to TRBJ2-7, with 14 bases aligning to TRBD2. Germline V CDR1 and CDR2: SGHVS, FQNEAQ. The CDR3 length is 15 residues. The CDR3: CASSTGLAGGYGQYF. CDR3 sequence (DNA): TGTGCCAGCAGCACTGGACTAGCGGGAGGTTACGGGCAGTACTTC.

The genes are TRBV7-9 and TRBJ1-4; no firm D call. Trimming pared 8 bases from V and 8 bases from J, leaving 18 bases between. There are 14 residues in the CDR3. Per the germline V gene, CDR1 is SEHNR and CDR2 is FQNEAQ (reference sequence). CDR3 bases: TGTGCCAGCGACCAACTCCAACGGAGGGAAAAACTGTTTTTT. It codes for CASDQLQRREKLFF.

This clonotype was detected many times. The chain carries TRBV9 and TRBJ2-7; TRBD2 might be the D (7 bases). Looked up from germline, CDR1 is SGDLS and CDR2 is YYNGEE. CDR3 length: 15 amino acids. V shed 0 bases and J shed 3 bases, with 13 bases lying between them. CDR3 region: CASSVAVGGGYEQYF. CDR3 nucleotides: TGTGCCAGCAGCGTAGCGGTGGGAGGGGGCTACGAGCAGTACTTC.

The chain recombines TRBV9 with TRBJ2-1, with D perhaps assigned TRBD1 or TRBD2 (5 bases each). Trimming pared 4 bases from V and 5 bases from J, leaving 16 bases between. The germline gives CDR1 SGDLS, CDR2 YYNGEE. CDR3 length: 15 amino acids. The CDR3 sequence is CASSFPGRPNNEQFF. The CDR3 nucleotides are TGTGCCAGCAGCTTCCCAGGGAGACCCAACAATGAGCAGTTCTTC.

In its sample, this clonotype was seen many times. CDR3 nucleotides: TGTGCCAGCAGCGGGATCGGACAGGGGTACAATGAGCAGTTCTTC. Protein: CASSGIGQGYNEQFF. The genes are TRBV11-2 and TRBJ2-1, with 9 bases lining up with TRBD1. This CDR3 has 15 residues. Per the germline V gene, CDR1 is SGHAT and CDR2 is FQNNGV. V dropped 5 bases and J dropped 4; count of bases not matched to a gene: 6.

About this clonotype: Relative to the germline gene, one junction end is altered; a read error may explain this. The chain carries TRBV13 and TRBJ2-7; D call uncertain. The CDR3 is 14 amino acids. The V gene's germline CDR1 is PRHDT and CDR2 FYEKMQ (reference sequence). The CDR3 here is CANSLSPSSYEQYF. CDR3 DNA sequence: TGTGCCAACAGCTTAAGCCCCTCCTCCTACGAGCAGTACTTC. Complete variable domain (other parts from reference TRBV13 and TRBJ2-7): AAGVIQSPRHLIKEKRETATLKCYPIPRHDTVYWYQQGPGQDPQFLISFYEKMQSDKGSIPDRFSAQQFSDYHSELNMSSLELGDSALYFCANSLSPSSYEQYFGPGTRLTVT.

A note on this clonotype: The final CDR3 position lacks the conserved phenylalanine or tryptophan, pointing to a likely read error. The chain links TRBV9 to TRBJ2-7; possibly TRBD2 for D (5 bases). Germline assignment: CDR1 SGDLS and CDR2 YYNGEE. Trimming shortened V by 0 bases and J by 2 bases, and 9 bases separated the two germline ends. The CDR3 loop spans 14 amino acids. The CDR3 DNA reads TGTGCCAGCAGCGTAGGGGGAGAACCCTACGAGCAGTACCTC. This sequence encodes CASSVGGEPYEQYL.

This clonotype was counted ten times or more. The chain employs TRBV13 and TRBJ2-1; 8 bases match TRBD2. Germline V lookup: CDR1 PRHDT, CDR2 FYEKMQ (reference sequence). CDR3 length: 15 amino acids. V shed 1 base, J shed 10 bases, and the junction held 9 bases outside the gene matches. In DNA form, the CDR3 reads TGTGCCAGCAGCTTAGTCTTGAGCGGGGGCCGGGAGCAGTTCTTC. It encodes CASSLVLSGGREQFF.

The genes are TRBV29-1 and TRBJ2-6; the D is unclear. CDR3 size: 16 residues. Germline V CDR1 and CDR2: SQVTM, ANQGSEA. Trimming removed 4 bases from V and 2 bases from J, with 15 bases in between. The CDR3 here is CSVGTESIAGANVLTF. In DNA, the CDR3 is TGCAGCGTTGGAACAGAGTCTATCGCTGGGGCCAACGTCCTGACTTTC. Variable domain in full (rest from reference TRBV29-1 and TRBJ2-6): SAVISQKPSRDICQRGTSLTIQCQVDSQVTMMFWYRQQPGQSLTLIATANQGSEATYESGFVIDKFPISRPNLTFSTLTVSNMSPEDSSIYLCSVGTESIAGANVLTFGAGSRLTVL.

This clonotype was seen more than once but under ten times. V is TRBV9 and J is TRBJ2-3; 8 bases align to TRBD2. This CDR3 is 15 amino acids long. The germline gives CDR1 SGDLS, CDR2 YYNGEE. The J segment lost 3 bases and the V segment lost 7 bases, leaving 10 bases of the junction unmatched. The CDR3 nucleotides are TGTGCCAGCGCCCCGGCGGGGGGCGTGACAGATACGCAGTATTTT. Its protein product is CASAPAGGVTDTQYF.

This clonotype was picked up many times. The chain couples TRBV5-5 to TRBJ1-1; no reliable D call. CDR1 is SGHKS and CDR2 is YYEKEE in the germline V gene (reference sequence). V lost 3 bases and J 1 base, leaving 13 bases between the germline ends. The CDR3 runs to 15 residues. The CDR3 reads CASSSPLSGNTEAFF. The DNA for the CDR3 is TGTGCCAGCAGCTCCCCTCTCTCAGGGAACACTGAAGCTTTCTTT. The whole variable domain, filled in from reference TRBV5-5 and TRBJ1-1, reads DAGVTQSPTHLIKTRGQQVTLRCSPISGHKSVSWYQQVLGQGPQFIFQYYEKEERGRGNFPDRFSARQFPNYSSELNVNALLLGDSALYLCASSSPLSGNTEAFFGQGTRLTVV.

This clonotype was seen ten or more times. V gene TRBV19 combines with J gene TRBJ2-3; 10 bases line up with TRBD2. Germline CDR1 LNHDA, CDR2 SQIVND (reference sequence). The CDR3 length is 15 residues. V gave up 3 bases and J gave up 1 base; unmatched junction bases: 1. CDR3 region: CASSILAGGTDTQYF. The CDR3 bases are TGTGCCAGTAGTATCCTAGCGGGGGGCACAGATACGCAGTATTTT.

In regard to this clonotype: Lacking the conserved final phenylalanine or tryptophan, this CDR3 likely reflects a read error. The rearrangement links TRBV11-2 to TRBJ2-1, with a weak D call TRBD2 (5 bases). Germline V lookup: CDR1 SGHAT, CDR2 FQNNGV. The CDR3 has 14 residues. CDR3 region: CASSSQRSYNEQFS. The DNA of the CDR3 is TGTGCCAGCAGCTCTCAGCGGAGTTACAATGAACAGTTCTCC.

This clonotype was seen ten or more times. V gene TRBV9 combines with J gene TRBJ2-1; D tentatively fits TRBD1 or TRBD2 (5 bases each). V gave up 4 bases and J gave up 10 bases, with 18 bases separating them. Germline CDR1 is SGDLS and CDR2 is YYNGEE. This CDR3 is built from 14 residues. The CDR3 loop is CASSLGTPSREQFF. Here the CDR3 DNA reads TGTGCCAGCAGCCTAGGGACGCCATCGAGAGAGCAGTTCTTC. Looking up the rest from reference TRBV9 and TRBJ2-1 gives the full variable domain: DSGVTQTPKHLITATGQRVTLRCSPRSGDLSVYWYQQSLDQGLQFLIQYYNGEERAKGNILERFSAQQFPDLHSELNLSSLELGDSALYFCASSLGTPSREQFFGPGTRLTVL.

The chain employs TRBV9 and TRBJ2-7, with D unclear. The CDR3 runs to 14 residues. Germline V gene data show CDR1 as SGDLS and CDR2 as YYNGEE. V was clipped by 0 bases and J by 2 bases, with 9 bases between them. The CDR3 region has the DNA TGTGCCAGCAGCGTAGCGTCGATAACCTACGAGCAGTACTTC. This codes for CASSVASITYEQYF.

This clonotype has ten or more counts. The chain links TRBV13 to TRBJ2-5, with D possibly TRBD2 on 6 matching bases. This CDR3 has 15 amino acids. Germline values: CDR1 PRHDT, CDR2 FYEKMQ (reference sequence). Trimming left V 6 bases short and J 1 base short, with 15 bases between. The CDR3 reads CASSYLTGGQETQYF. As DNA, the CDR3 is TGTGCCAGCAGTTACTTGACCGGGGGCCAAGAGACCCAGTACTTC.

This clonotype was counted ten times or more. This chain uses TRBV9 with TRBJ2-2; TRBD1 is a possible D gene (6 bases). The V gene lost 3 bases and the J gene lost 6 bases, with 9 bases spanning the gap. CDR3 length: 13 amino acids. Germline CDR1 reads SGDLS; CDR2 reads YYNGEE. This chain's CDR3 is CASSAGTPGELFF. CDR3 nucleotides: TGTGCCAGCAGCGCCGGGACACCCGGGGAGCTGTTTTTT.

This chain's CDR3 is CASSTELQGKGELFF. The CDR3 DNA is TGTGCCAGCAGCACAGAGCTTCAGGGGAAAGGGGAGCTGTTTTTT. This chain joins TRBV5-8 and TRBJ2-2; D may be TRBD1 (6 bases). The germline V gene encodes CDR1 SGHTS and CDR2 YDEGEE. This CDR3 spans 15 amino acids. The V end lost 4 bases, the J end lost 8 bases, and 18 bases lay between the germline ends.

This clonotype was seen ten or more times. This chain links TRBV13 with TRBJ1-2; D possibly corresponds to TRBD1 (5 bases). CDR1 is PRHDT and CDR2 is FYEKMQ in the germline V gene (reference sequence). V shed 10 bases and J shed 4 bases, with 19 bases lying between them. The CDR3 has 14 residues. In nucleotides, the CDR3 is TGTGCCACCTCAAGGGGTCGGGACTCCTATGGCTACACCTTC. It encodes CATSRGRDSYGYTF.

Remarks on this clonotype: One base away lies a much larger clone, so this may be a sequencing read error. The chain uses TRBV13 and TRBJ2-1; tentatively, D is TRBD2 (6 bases). The CDR3 has 13 amino acids. The germline V gene encodes CDR1 PRHDT and CDR2 FYEKMQ (reference sequence). Trimming left V 4 bases short and J 8 bases short, with 12 bases between. The CDR3 bases are TGTGCCAGCAGCTGGCCGGGAGACGATGAGCAGTTCTTC. Translating gives CASSWPGDDEQFF.

In regard to this clonotype: A much larger clone lies one base from this, so it may be a read error. The CDR3 DNA reads as TGTGCCAGCAAACCACTACTCTGGGGGGAACAACTGTTTTTT. Amino acids: CASKPLLWGEQLFF. The chain is built from TRBV28 and TRBJ1-4, with TRBD1 as a possible D gene (5 bases). In germline, CDR1 is MDHEN, CDR2 SYDVKM. The V end lost 7 bases, the J end lost 12 bases, and 21 bases lay between the germline ends. The CDR3 extends over 14 amino acids.

The table lists this clonotype with many counts. The CDR3 here is CASSLLAGGGNEQFF. CDR3 coding DNA: TGCGCCAGCAGCCTACTAGCGGGAGGTGGCAATGAGCAGTTCTTC. V is TRBV4-3 and J is TRBJ2-1; 12 positions agree with TRBD2. Germline V gene lookup returns CDR1 LGHNA and CDR2 YSLEER. The CDR3 runs 15 residues. With V trimmed by 4 bases and J by 6 bases, 4 bases remained unmatched.